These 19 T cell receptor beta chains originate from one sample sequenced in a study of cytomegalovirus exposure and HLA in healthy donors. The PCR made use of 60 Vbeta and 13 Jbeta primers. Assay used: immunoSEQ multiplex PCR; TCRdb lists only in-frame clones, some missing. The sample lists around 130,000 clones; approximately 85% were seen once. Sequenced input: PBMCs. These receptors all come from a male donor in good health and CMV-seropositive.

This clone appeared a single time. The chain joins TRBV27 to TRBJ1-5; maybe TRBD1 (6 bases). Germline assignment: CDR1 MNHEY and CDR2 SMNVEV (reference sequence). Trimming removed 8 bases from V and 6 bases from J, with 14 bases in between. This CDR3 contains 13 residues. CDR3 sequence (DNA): TGTGCCAGCGGGGCGGGGGGCAGTCAGCCCCAGCATTTT. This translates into CASGAGGSQPQHF.

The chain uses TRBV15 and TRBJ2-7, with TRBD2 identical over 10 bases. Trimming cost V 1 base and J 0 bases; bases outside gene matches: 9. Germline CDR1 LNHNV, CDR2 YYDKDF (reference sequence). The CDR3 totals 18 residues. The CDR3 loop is CATSRGGASGGFSYEQYF. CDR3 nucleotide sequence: TGTGCCACCAGCAGAGGAGGGGCTAGCGGGGGATTCTCCTACGAGCAGTACTTC.

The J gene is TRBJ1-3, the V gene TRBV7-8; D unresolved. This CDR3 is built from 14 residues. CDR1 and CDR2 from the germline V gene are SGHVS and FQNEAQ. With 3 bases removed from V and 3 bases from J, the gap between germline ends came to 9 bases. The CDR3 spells CASSLRELGNTIYF. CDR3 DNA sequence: TGTGCCAGCAGCTTGCGAGAGCTTGGAAACACCATATATTTT.

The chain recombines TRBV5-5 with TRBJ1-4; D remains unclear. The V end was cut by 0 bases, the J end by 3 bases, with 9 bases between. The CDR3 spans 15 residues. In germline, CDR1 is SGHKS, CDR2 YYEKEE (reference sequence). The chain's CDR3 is CASSLDTLANEKLFF. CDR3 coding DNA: TGTGCCAGCAGCTTGGATACGTTAGCTAATGAAAAACTGTTTTTT.

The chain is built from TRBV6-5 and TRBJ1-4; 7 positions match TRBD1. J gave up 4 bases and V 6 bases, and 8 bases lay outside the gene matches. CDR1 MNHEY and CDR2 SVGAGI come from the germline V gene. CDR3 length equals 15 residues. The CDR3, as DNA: TGTGCCAGCAGATCACCGCAGGGGGGTAATGAAAAACTGTTTTTT. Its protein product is CASRSPQGGNEKLFF.

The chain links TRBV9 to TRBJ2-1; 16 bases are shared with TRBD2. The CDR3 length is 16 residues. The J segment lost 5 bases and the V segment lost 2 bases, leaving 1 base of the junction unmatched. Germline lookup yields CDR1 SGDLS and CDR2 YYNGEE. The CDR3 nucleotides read TGTGCCAGCAGCGTCGGGACTAGCGGGAGGGACAATGAGCAGTTCTTC. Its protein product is CASSVGTSGRDNEQFF.

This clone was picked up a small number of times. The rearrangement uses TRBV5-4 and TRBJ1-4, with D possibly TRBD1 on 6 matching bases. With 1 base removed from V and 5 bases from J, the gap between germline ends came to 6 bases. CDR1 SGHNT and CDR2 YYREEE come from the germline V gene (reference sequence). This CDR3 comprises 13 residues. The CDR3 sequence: CASSLQGNEKLFF. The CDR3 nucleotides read TGTGCCAGCAGCTTGCAGGGGAATGAAAAACTGTTTTTT. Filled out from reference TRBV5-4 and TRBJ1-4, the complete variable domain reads ETGVTQSPTHLIKTRGQQVTLRCSSQSGHNTVSWYQQALGQGPQFIFQYYREEENGRGNFPPRFSGLQFPNYSSELNVNALELDDSALYLCASSLQGNEKLFFGSGTQLSVL.

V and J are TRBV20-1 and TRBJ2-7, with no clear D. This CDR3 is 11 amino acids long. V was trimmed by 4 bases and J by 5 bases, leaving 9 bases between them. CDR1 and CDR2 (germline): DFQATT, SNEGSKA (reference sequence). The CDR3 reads CSANSADEQYF. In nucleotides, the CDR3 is TGCAGTGCTAACTCGGCGGACGAGCAGTACTTC.

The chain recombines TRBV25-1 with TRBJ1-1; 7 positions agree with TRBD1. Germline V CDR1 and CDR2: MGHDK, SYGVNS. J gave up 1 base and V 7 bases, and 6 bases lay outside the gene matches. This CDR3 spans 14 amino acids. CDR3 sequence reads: CASNRGESNTEAFF. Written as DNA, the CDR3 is TGTGCCAGCAACAGGGGAGAGTCGAACACTGAAGCTTTCTTT.

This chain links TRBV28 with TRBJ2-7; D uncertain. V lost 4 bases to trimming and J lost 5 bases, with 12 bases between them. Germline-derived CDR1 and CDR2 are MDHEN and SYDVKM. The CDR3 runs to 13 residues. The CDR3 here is CASSSPGRHEQYF. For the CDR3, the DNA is TGTGCCAGCAGTTCCCCTGGGCGCCACGAGCAGTACTTC.

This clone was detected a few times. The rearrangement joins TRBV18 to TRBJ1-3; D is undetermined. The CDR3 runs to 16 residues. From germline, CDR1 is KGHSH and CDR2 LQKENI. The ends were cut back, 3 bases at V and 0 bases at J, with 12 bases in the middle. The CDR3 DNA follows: TGTGCCAGCTCACCGAATCGACGGAGCTCTGGAAACACCATATATTTT. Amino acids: CASSPNRRSSGNTIYF.

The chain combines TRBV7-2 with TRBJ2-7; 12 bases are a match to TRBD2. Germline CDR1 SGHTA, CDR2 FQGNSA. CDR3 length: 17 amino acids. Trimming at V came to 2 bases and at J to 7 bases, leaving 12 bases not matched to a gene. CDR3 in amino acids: CASSLNSLPSGRDEQYF. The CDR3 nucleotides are TGTGCCAGCAGCTTAAATTCCTTGCCTAGCGGGAGGGATGAGCAGTACTTC.

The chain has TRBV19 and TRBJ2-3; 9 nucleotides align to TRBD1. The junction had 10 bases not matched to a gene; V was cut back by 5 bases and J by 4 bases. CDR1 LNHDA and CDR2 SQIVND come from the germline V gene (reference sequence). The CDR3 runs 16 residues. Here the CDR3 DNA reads TGTGCCAGTAGTTCATACAGGGGGCAAGTGGCAGATACGCAGTATTTT. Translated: CASSSYRGQVADTQYF.

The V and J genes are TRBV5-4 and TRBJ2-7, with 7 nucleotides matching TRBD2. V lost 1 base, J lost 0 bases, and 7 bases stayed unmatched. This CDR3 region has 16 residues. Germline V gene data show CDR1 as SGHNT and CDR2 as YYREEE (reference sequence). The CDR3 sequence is CASSLYLRGSSYEQYF. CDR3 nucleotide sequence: TGTGCCAGCAGCTTGTATCTGCGGGGGAGCTCCTACGAGCAGTACTTC.

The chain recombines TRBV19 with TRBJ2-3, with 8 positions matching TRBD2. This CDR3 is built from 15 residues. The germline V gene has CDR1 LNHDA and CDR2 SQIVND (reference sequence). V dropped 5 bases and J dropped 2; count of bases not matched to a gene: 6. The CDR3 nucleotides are TGTGCCAGTAGTCAACTAGCGGAGATCACAGATACGCAGTATTTT. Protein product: CASSQLAEITDTQYF. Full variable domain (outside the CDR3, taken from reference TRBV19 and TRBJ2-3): DGGITQSPKYLFRKEGQNVTLSCEQNLNHDAMYWYRQDPGQGLRLIYYSQIVNDFQKGDIAEGYSVSREKKESFPLTVTSAQKNPTAFYLCASSQLAEITDTQYFGPGTRLTVL.

The CDR3 sequence: CASTRQGLGETQYF. DNA of the CDR3: TGTGCCAGCACCAGACAGGGGCTAGGAGAGACCCAGTACTTC. The chain carries TRBV2 and TRBJ2-5, with 8 bases lining up with TRBD1. The germline V gene has CDR1 SNHLY and CDR2 FYNNEI. V lost 7 bases, J lost 4 bases, and 8 bases stayed unmatched. The CDR3 is 14 amino acids.

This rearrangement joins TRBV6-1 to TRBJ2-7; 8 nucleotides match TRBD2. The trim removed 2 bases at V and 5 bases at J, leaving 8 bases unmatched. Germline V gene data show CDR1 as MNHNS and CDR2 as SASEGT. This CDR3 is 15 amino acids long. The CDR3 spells CASSEKRELDDEQYF. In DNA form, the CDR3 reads TGTGCCAGCAGTGAAAAGCGGGAGCTGGATGACGAGCAGTACTTC.

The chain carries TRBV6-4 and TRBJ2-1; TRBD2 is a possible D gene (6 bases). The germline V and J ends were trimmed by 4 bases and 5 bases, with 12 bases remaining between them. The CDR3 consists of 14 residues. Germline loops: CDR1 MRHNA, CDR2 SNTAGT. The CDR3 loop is CASSVQLADNEQFF. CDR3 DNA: TGTGCCAGCAGTGTCCAATTAGCGGACAATGAGCAGTTCTTC.

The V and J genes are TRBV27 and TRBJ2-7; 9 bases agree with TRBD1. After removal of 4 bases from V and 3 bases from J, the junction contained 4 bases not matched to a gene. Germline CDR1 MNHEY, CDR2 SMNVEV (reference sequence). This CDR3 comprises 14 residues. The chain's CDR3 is CASSSGTGYYEQYF. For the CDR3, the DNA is TGTGCCAGCAGTTCCGGGACAGGGTACTACGAGCAGTACTTC.